A selection of T cell receptor beta chains follows, all from one sample in a study of T cells in Graves' hyperthyroidism and ophthalmopathy. TCRdb reanalysed the multiplex PCR reads using MiXCR and keeps one entry per CDR3 protein. The sample records roughly 650,000 distinct CDR3 sequences, 15% to 20% being singletons. The specimen sequenced was blood. These TCRs come from a woman in her forties with Graves' ophthalmopathy. The CDR3 runs from the conserved cysteine through the conserved F or W. A D gene is named only where the DNA matches it firmly. Clone sizes are given selectively: once, few, many, or a class where the clone is expanded.

TRBV10-3,TRBJ1-1,14,once,TRBD1,CAISPGQANTEAFF,TGTGCCATCAGCCCGGGACAGGCGAACACTGAAGCTTTCTTT
TRBV19,TRBJ2-5,15,.,TRBD2,CASSTSGGPGESQYF,TGTGCCAGTAGTACTAGCGGGGGGCCGGGTGAGTCCCAGTACTTC
TRBV3-1,TRBJ2-6,16,few,TRBD1,CASSKGQGTGANVLTF,TGTGCCAGCAGCAAGGGACAGGGGACTGGGGCCAACGTCCTGACTTTC
TRBV20-1,TRBJ2-5,14,few,TRBD2,CSARTSGAGETQYF,TGCAGTGCTCGCACTAGCGGTGCAGGCGAGACCCAGTACTTC
TRBV7-9,TRBJ2-6,16,.,.,CASSPPGISGANVLTF,TGTGCCAGCAGCCCCCCGGGAATCTCTGGGGCCAACGTCCTGACTTTC
TRBV20-1,TRBJ2-3,15,many,TRBD1,CSANADRGLTDTQYF,TGCAGTGCTAATGCGGACAGGGGCCTCACAGATACGCAGTATTTT
TRBV6-1,TRBJ2-7,13,few,.,CASGGSPDVQQYF,TGTGCCAGCGGGGGGAGTCCTGACGTTCAGCAGTACTTC
TRBV18,TRBJ2-5,21,.,TRBD1,CASSLSPKLPYGTGIQETQYF,TGTGCCAGCTCATTATCCCCCAAGCTGCCGTACGGGACAGGGATCCAAGAGACCCAGTACTTC
TRBV7-6,TRBJ1-1,16,.,.,CASSFGGPLVNTEAFF,TGTGCCAGCAGCTTCGGGGGGCCCCTCGTGAACACTGAAGCTTTCTTT
TRBV10-2,TRBJ1-1,13,.,.,CASSELGTQEAFF,TGCGCCAGCAGTGAGTTGGGTACACAAGAAGCTTTCTTT
TRBV28,TRBJ2-7,13,many,.,CASSSAANYEQYF,TGTGCCAGCAGCAGCGCGGCGAACTACGAGCAGTACTTC
TRBV28,TRBJ1-2,13,few,TRBD1,CASNLWDRTGYTF,TGTGCCAGCAATTTATGGGACAGGACTGGCTACACCTTC
TRBV6-1,TRBJ2-3,13,few,.,CATALALTDTQYF,TGTGCCACCGCCTTAGCCCTCACAGATACGCAGTATTTT
TRBV10-3,TRBJ2-3,13,.,TRBD2,CASTGTSENTQYF,TGTGCCTCAACTGGGACTAGCGAGAATACGCAGTATTTT
TRBV20-1,TRBJ2-7,14,.,.,CSASGPRGLNEQYF,TGCAGTGCTAGCGGGCCACGAGGGCTCAACGAGCAGTACTTC
TRBV27,TRBJ2-7,13,.,.,CASSFTAAYEQYF,TGTGCCAGCAGTTTTACAGCCGCCTACGAGCAGTACTTC
TRBV5-1,TRBJ2-2,16,many,.,CASSFRELANTGELFF,TGCGCCAGCAGCTTTCGAGAATTAGCGAACACCGGGGAGCTGTTTTTT
TRBV10-3,TRBJ2-3,15,many,TRBD2,CAASSGGKGTDTQYF,TGTGCCGCATCTAGCGGGGGGAAAGGCACAGATACGCAGTATTTT
TRBV6-5,TRBJ1-2,14,few,.,CASSYTGINYGYTF,TGTGCCAGCAGTTACACCGGCATTAACTATGGCTACACCTTC
TRBV27,TRBJ1-1,17,.,.,CASSFMRGGLTNTEAFF,TGTGCCAGCAGTTTTATGCGAGGTGGGCTTACGAACACTGAAGCTTTCTTT
TRBV5-4,TRBJ2-5,14,few,TRBD2,CASSFPGGSETQYF,TGTGCCAGCAGCTTTCCGGGGGGATCGGAGACCCAGTACTTC
TRBV20-1,TRBJ2-7,12,many,.,CSSGPDSYEQYF,TGCAGTTCCGGGCCCGACTCCTACGAGCAGTACTTC
TRBV28,TRBJ2-1,14,.,.,CATRGLGARNEQFF,TGTGCCACCAGGGGCCTGGGAGCAAGAAATGAGCAGTTCTTC
TRBV2,TRBJ1-5,15,many,TRBD1,CASRGQGVSNQPQHF,TGTGCCAGCAGGGGACAGGGGGTAAGCAATCAGCCCCAGCATTTT
TRBV2,TRBJ2-5,16,many,TRBD2,CASSDLTSGRRETQYF,TGTGCCAGCAGCGACCTCACTAGCGGGAGGCGAGAGACCCAGTACTTC
TRBV7-2,TRBJ2-5,14,many,.,CASSLSRQPTAQYF,TGTGCCAGCAGCTTATCCCGACAGCCCACGGCCCAGTACTTC
TRBV3-1,TRBJ2-5,15,many,TRBD2,CASSQGGLVGETQYF,TGTGCCAGCAGCCAAGGAGGACTAGTGGGGGAGACCCAGTACTTC
TRBV29-1,TRBJ2-3,15,many,.,CSVVRERTSTDTQYF,TGCAGCGTTGTGCGGGAAAGGACTAGCACAGATACGCAGTATTTT
TRBV13,TRBJ1-1,13,many,.,CASSSRPNTEAFF,TGTGCCAGCAGCTCCCGACCGAACACTGAAGCTTTCTTT
TRBV5-1,TRBJ1-5,17,.,.,CASSLVPSWDRSQPQHF,TGCGCCAGCAGCTTGGTTCCTAGTTGGGATCGGAGTCAGCCCCAGCATTTT
TRBV7-6,TRBJ2-5,14,few,.,CASSLKAGQETQYF,TGTGCCAGCAGCTTAAAGGCAGGACAAGAGACCCAGTACTTC
TRBV7-2,TRBJ1-4,15,.,TRBD1,CASSSGGTGGEKLFF,TGTGCCAGCAGCTCCGGGGGGACAGGGGGAGAAAAACTGTTTTTT
TRBV9,TRBJ2-6,16,.,.,CASSVEAGTGANVLTF,TGTGCCAGCAGCGTAGAGGCAGGGACTGGGGCCAACGTCCTGACTTTC
TRBV6-2/TRBV6-3,TRBJ1-5,16,.,.,CASSYGTPYSNQPQHF,TGTGCCAGCAGTTACGGGACTCCTTATAGCAATCAGCCCCAGCATTTT
TRBV3-1,TRBJ2-1,14,many,.,CASGPRVRANEQFF,TGTGCCAGCGGCCCGAGGGTCCGGGCCAATGAGCAGTTCTTC
TRBV19,TRBJ2-1,18,.,TRBD2,CASSIDPPTSAFYNEQFF,TGTGCCAGTAGTATAGATCCCCCCACTAGCGCATTCTACAATGAGCAGTTCTTC
TRBV12-3/TRBV12-4,TRBJ2-7,13,.,TRBD1,CVSSSQGAVEQYF,TGTGTCAGCAGCTCCCAGGGGGCGGTCGAGCAGTACTTC
TRBV28,TRBJ2-6,16,many,TRBD2,CASVGGGASGANVLTF,TGTGCCAGCGTCGGCGGGGGGGCCTCTGGGGCCAACGTCCTGACTTTC
TRBV12-5,TRBJ2-1,18,many,TRBD2,CASGLSGTSVSSYNEQFF,TGTGCTAGTGGTTTGTCCGGGACTAGCGTGAGCTCCTACAATGAGCAGTTCTTC
TRBV7-8,TRBJ2-5,14,.,.,CASSLVQFLETQYF,TGTGCCAGCAGCTTAGTTCAGTTTTTGGAGACCCAGTACTTC
TRBV2,TRBJ2-1,11,many,.,CASISYNEQFF,TGTGCCAGCATTTCCTACAATGAGCAGTTCTTC
TRBV12-3/TRBV12-4,TRBJ1-3,14,few,.,CASIGRDSGNTIYF,TGTGCCAGCATTGGCAGGGACTCTGGAAACACCATATATTTT
TRBV2,TRBJ2-7,14,.,.,CASSEWYSSGEQYF,TGTGCCAGCAGTGAATGGTACAGTTCGGGCGAGCAGTACTTC
TRBV3-1,TRBJ1-6,14,many,.,CASSQLGNNSPLHF,TGTGCCAGCAGCCAACTGGGGAATAATTCACCCCTCCACTTT
TRBV18,TRBJ2-5,14,.,.,CASSPKRVQETQYF,TGTGCCAGCTCGCCTAAGAGAGTCCAAGAGACCCAGTACTTC
TRBV20-1,TRBJ1-1,14,many,.,CSARAAGAWTEAFF,TGCAGTGCTAGAGCTGCGGGGGCCTGGACTGAAGCTTTCTTT
TRBV28,TRBJ1-2,13,many,.,CASITQAGVGYTF,TGTGCCAGCATCACCCAGGCGGGGGTTGGCTACACCTTC
TRBV7-6,TRBJ2-1,16,many,TRBD2,CASSVTAAGYGNEQFF,TGTGCCAGCAGCGTAACAGCAGCGGGATACGGCAATGAGCAGTTCTTC
TRBV29-1,TRBJ2-3,13,many,.,CSGGDLSTDTQYF,TGCAGCGGGGGGGACCTTAGCACAGATACGCAGTATTTT
TRBV5-1,TRBJ2-3,14,few,TRBD1,CASGRDRETDTQYF,TGCGCCAGCGGCCGGGACAGGGAGACAGATACGCAGTATTTT